The next 24 T cell receptor beta chains were all read from a single sample in a study of blood T cell repertoires in COVID-19. Using immunoSEQ multiplex PCR, the repertoire was profiled, and TCRdb retains in-frame clones only, with some absent. The sample records fewer than 75,000 clones, about 87% being singletons. Sequencing used peripheral blood. These receptors all come from a middle-aged man with active COVID-19.

The chain combines TRBV20-1 with TRBJ2-7; D is undetermined. Looked up from germline, CDR1 is DFQATT and CDR2 is SNEGSKA (reference sequence). This CDR3 region has 11 residues. V gave up 6 bases and J gave up 2 bases, with 8 bases separating them. This chain's CDR3 is CSAPSPYEQYF. The CDR3 DNA follows: TGCAGTGCCCCCTCCCCCTACGAGCAGTACTTC.

CDR3 in amino acids: CASSRPGGLSYEQYF. CDR3 in DNA: TGTGCCAGTAGTAGGCCCGGGGGACTTTCCTACGAGCAGTACTTC. The chain couples TRBV19 to TRBJ2-7; TRBD2 is a possible D gene (6 bases). Germline CDR1 and CDR2: LNHDA and SQIVND (reference sequence). The CDR3 loop spans 15 amino acids. V lost 4 bases to trimming and J lost 1 base, with 14 bases between them.

In this sample, this clone turned up a few times. The chain links TRBV6-4 to TRBJ1-3; D not resolved. V gave up 4 bases and J gave up 0 bases, with 10 bases separating them. Germline-derived CDR1 and CDR2 are MRHNA and SNTAGT. The CDR3 covers 15 residues. DNA for the CDR3: TGTGCCAGCAGTGCAGGTGCCTTCTCTGGAAACACCATATATTTT. Its translation is CASSAGAFSGNTIYF.

The V gene is TRBV7-3, the J gene TRBJ2-2; 8 nucleotides align to TRBD1. Trimming cost V 4 bases and J 2 bases; bases outside gene matches: 12. Germline CDR1 and CDR2: SGHTA and FQGTGA. The length of the CDR3 is 18 residues. CDR3 protein: CASSSYPRGRINTGELFF. In DNA form, the CDR3 reads TGTGCCAGCAGCTCATATCCCAGGGGGCGCATCAACACCGGGGAGCTGTTTTTT. The full variable domain, its missing parts supplied by reference TRBV7-3 and TRBJ2-2, is GAGVSQTPSNKVTEKGKYVELRCDPISGHTALYWYRQSLGQGPEFLIYFQGTGAADDSGLPNDRFFAVRPEGSVSTLKIQRTERGDSAVYLCASSSYPRGRINTGELFFGEGSRLTVL.

This clone came up once. This chain links TRBV6-5 with TRBJ1-1; maybe TRBD1 (5 bases). Trimming removed 11 bases from V and 3 bases from J, with 16 bases in between. Germline V gene sequence: CDR1 MNHEY, CDR2 SVGAGI. The CDR3 totals 13 residues. The CDR3 DNA sequence: TGTGCCTCTTGCCGAGAAGGGGACACTGAAGCTTTCTTT. Residues: CASCREGDTEAFF.

The chain uses TRBV9 and TRBJ2-1, with TRBD1 matching 7 bases. There are 16 residues in the CDR3. Trimming took 3 bases from V and 5 from J; bases not matched to a gene: 11. CDR1 and CDR2 (germline): SGDLS, YYNGEE. The CDR3 coding sequence is TGTGCCAGCAGCGACCTGAGACAGGGTCCCAACAATGAGCAGTTCTTC. Encoded protein: CASSDLRQGPNNEQFF.

V and J are TRBV6-5 and TRBJ2-7; 7 bases are shared with TRBD2. Unmatched junction bases numbered 2, after V lost 0 bases and J lost 0 bases. The CDR3 is made up of 15 amino acids. Germline loops: CDR1 MNHEY, CDR2 SVGAGI. CDR3 in amino acids: CASSYSLADSYEQYF. The CDR3 DNA sequence: TGTGCCAGCAGTTACTCTCTAGCGGACTCCTACGAGCAGTACTTC.

The CDR3 here is CASSQDPDSVEQYF. DNA of the CDR3: TGCGCCAGCAGCCAAGATCCCGATTCGGTTGAGCAGTACTTC. The rearrangement links TRBV4-3 to TRBJ2-7, with unresolved D. The germline V gene has CDR1 LGHNA and CDR2 YSLEER. The length of the CDR3 is 14 residues. Trimming stripped 0 bases from V and 7 bases from J, with 13 bases between.

V is TRBV29-1 and J is TRBJ2-2; 10 positions match TRBD2. Trimming removed 6 bases from V and 5 bases from J; junction bases left unmatched: 6. The CDR3 contains 14 residues. CDR1 is SQVTM, CDR2 ANQGSEA, per germline. CDR3 DNA sequence: TGCAGCGTCGCTACTAGCGGGGAAACCGGGGAGCTGTTTTTT. This sequence encodes CSVATSGETGELFF.

This chain joins TRBV7-9 and TRBJ2-5; the D gene is possibly TRBD1 (6 bases). CDR1 and CDR2 from the germline V gene are SEHNR and FQNEAQ (reference sequence). The CDR3 has 14 amino acids. Trimming pared 1 base from V and 7 bases from J, leaving 13 bases between. The CDR3 region has the DNA TGTGCCAGCAGCTTAGGGACAGTCCCTTTGACCCAGTACTTC. Translating gives CASSLGTVPLTQYF.

The rearrangement links TRBV5-1 to TRBJ1-3; perhaps TRBD1 as D (6 bases). Trimming took off 4 bases at V and 0 bases at J, with 8 bases between the two ends. The CDR3 totals 14 residues. Germline-derived CDR1 and CDR2 are SGHRS and YFSETQ. The CDR3 protein is CASSPQGSGNTIYF. DNA of the CDR3: TGCGCCAGCAGCCCACAGGGCTCTGGAAACACCATATATTTT.

The chain combines TRBV11-2 with TRBJ2-3, with D possibly matching TRBD1 (6 bases). Germline CDR1 reads SGHAT; CDR2 reads FQNNGV. The CDR3 extends over 15 amino acids. With 4 bases removed from V and 2 bases from J, the gap between germline ends came to 13 bases. In DNA, the CDR3 is TGTGCCAGCAGCTCACCCGGGACATCCACAGATACGCAGTATTTT. Amino acid sequence: CASSSPGTSTDTQYF.

The chain combines TRBV9 with TRBJ1-2; D may be TRBD1 (6 bases). Germline CDR1 SGDLS, CDR2 YYNGEE. CDR3 length: 14 residues. The ends were cut back, 0 bases at V and 4 bases at J, with 10 bases in the middle. The chain's CDR3 is CASSVGGQTYGYTF. The CDR3 coding sequence is TGTGCCAGCAGCGTAGGCGGACAGACCTATGGCTACACCTTC.

The chain joins TRBV30 to TRBJ1-4, with unresolved D. The CDR3 sequence is 13 residues long. Trimming shortened V by 6 bases and J by 2 bases, and 10 bases separated the two germline ends. Germline V gene lookup returns CDR1 GTSNPN and CDR2 SVGIG (reference sequence). The CDR3, as DNA: TGTGCCTGCGCCAGGTCGACTAATGAAAAACTGTTTTTT. Translating it yields CACARSTNEKLFF.

The chain is built from TRBV27 and TRBJ2-2; 14 bases match TRBD2. The CDR3 runs 15 residues. V dropped 6 bases and J dropped 6; count of bases not matched to a gene: 3. Per germline, CDR1 MNHEY and CDR2 SMNVEV (reference sequence). CDR3 sequence reads: CASRGLAGAPGELFF. DNA for the CDR3: TGTGCCAGCAGGGGACTAGCGGGGGCCCCCGGGGAGCTGTTTTTT.

This rearrangement joins TRBV19 to TRBJ2-5; 13 bases map to TRBD2. The CDR3 consists of 16 residues. Losses at the gene ends were 7 bases for V and 4 bases for J; bases not matched to a gene: 9. Germline V gene lookup returns CDR1 LNHDA and CDR2 SQIVND (reference sequence). The DNA of the CDR3 is TGTGCCAGTACTAAGACTAGCGGGAGGATCGGAGAGACCCAGTACTTC. It translates to CASTKTSGRIGETQYF. Drawing the rest from reference TRBV19 and TRBJ2-5, the complete variable domain is DGGITQSPKYLFRKEGQNVTLSCEQNLNHDAMYWYRQDPGQGLRLIYYSQIVNDFQKGDIAEGYSVSREKKESFPLTVTSAQKNPTAFYLCASTKTSGRIGETQYFGPGTRLLVL.

The chain is built from TRBV5-1 and TRBJ2-3; TRBD2 matches 12 bases. CDR1 SGHRS and CDR2 YFSETQ come from the germline V gene. V dropped 4 bases and J dropped 6; count of bases not matched to a gene: 9. The CDR3 has 16 amino acids. The CDR3 reads CASSRPLAGGSDTQYF. The CDR3 DNA is TGCGCCAGCAGCCGGCCCCTAGCGGGGGGGTCGGATACGCAGTATTTT.

This clone has only a few counts. V is TRBV2 and J is TRBJ2-7; 16 bases are a match to TRBD2. Trimming removed 10 bases from V and 4 bases from J; junction bases left unmatched: 4. CDR1 SNHLY and CDR2 FYNNEI come from the germline V gene. The CDR3 length is 14 residues. As DNA, the CDR3 is TGTGCCATCGGGGGACTAGCGGGAGGGTACGAGCAGTACTTC. It encodes CAIGGLAGGYEQYF.

This rearrangement joins TRBV28 to TRBJ2-3; D is possibly TRBD2 (5 bases). Per the germline V gene, CDR1 is MDHEN and CDR2 is SYDVKM. Trimming cost V 7 bases and J 2 bases, with 16 bases left between them. CDR3 size: 15 residues. The CDR3 here is CASTLTGYLTDTQYF. The CDR3 region has the DNA TGTGCCAGCACCCTGACGGGGTATCTCACAGATACGCAGTATTTT.

This chain links TRBV28 with TRBJ1-1, with 11 bases lining up with TRBD1. This CDR3 is 15 amino acids long. The J segment lost 4 bases and the V segment lost 5 bases, leaving 6 bases of the junction unmatched. Germline loops: CDR1 MDHEN, CDR2 SYDVKM. The DNA for the CDR3 is TGTGCCAGCAGTATGTGGACAGGGGGCGTCACTGAAGCTTTCTTT. This translates into CASSMWTGGVTEAFF.

The chain is built from TRBV28 and TRBJ1-1, with TRBD1 matching over 7 bases. There are 15 residues in the CDR3. J lost 6 bases, V lost 7 bases, and 14 bases had no gene match. Germline loops: CDR1 MDHEN, CDR2 SYDVKM. CDR3 in amino acids: CASKMGQISGAEAFF. In DNA form, the CDR3 reads TGTGCCAGCAAAATGGGACAGATTAGTGGGGCTGAAGCTTTCTTT.

The rearrangement links TRBV27 to TRBJ2-7; 8 nucleotides agree with TRBD1. CDR1 MNHEY and CDR2 SMNVEV come from the germline V gene (reference sequence). The CDR3 is 14 amino acids. Germline trimming cut 8 bases from V and 0 bases from J; bases unmatched to any gene: 6. This CDR3 is CASAPGQVSYEQYF. The CDR3 DNA reads TGTGCCAGCGCCCCGGGACAGGTCTCCTACGAGCAGTACTTC.

This chain links TRBV6-4 with TRBJ2-7, with 8 bases fitting TRBD2. The CDR3 has 15 amino acids. Looked up from germline, CDR1 is MRHNA and CDR2 is SNTAGT. After removal of 3 bases from V and 1 base from J, the junction contained 5 bases not matched to a gene. CDR3 sequence (DNA): TGTGCCAGCAGTGATGCGAGCGGGAGTTCCTACGAGCAGTACTTC. Its protein product is CASSDASGSSYEQYF.

V usage is TRBV7-9 and J usage is TRBJ1-1; D might be TRBD1 (6 bases). CDR3 length equals 14 residues. Looked up from germline, CDR1 is SEHNR and CDR2 is FQNEAQ (reference sequence). Deletions cut 4 bases from V and 10 bases from J, with 19 bases between. The CDR3 DNA follows: TGTGCCAGCAGCTCCCAGGGCGGGGGCGCAGGAGCTTTCTTT. Translated, it gives CASSSQGGGAGAFF.